This TCR beta chain was documented in a study of blood T cells in healthy people across ages. This clonotype was found a few times. The CDR3 has 18 residues. CDR1 GTSNPN and CDR2 SVGIG come from the germline V gene (reference sequence). Trimming removed 4 bases from V and 2 bases from J; junction bases left unmatched: 17. Through a sample-barcoded 5' primer and a J-beta primer mix, a second PCR was run for roughly 6 to 12 cycles. TCRdb independently ran MiXCR on the 5' RACE reads; one entry per CDR3 protein. There are about 1.6 million distinct CDR3 sequences in the sample; about 35% occur only once, and about 10% lies in the top ten.

This sequence originates from a woman aged 25 to 39 in good health. The chain employs TRBV30 and TRBJ2-7; 10 nucleotides match TRBD1. The sample was blood. CDR3 sequence (DNA): TGTGCCTGGACTCATAGACAGGGGGCCACAACGTACCCCTACGAGCAGTACTTC. Residues: CAWTHRQGATTYPYEQYF.